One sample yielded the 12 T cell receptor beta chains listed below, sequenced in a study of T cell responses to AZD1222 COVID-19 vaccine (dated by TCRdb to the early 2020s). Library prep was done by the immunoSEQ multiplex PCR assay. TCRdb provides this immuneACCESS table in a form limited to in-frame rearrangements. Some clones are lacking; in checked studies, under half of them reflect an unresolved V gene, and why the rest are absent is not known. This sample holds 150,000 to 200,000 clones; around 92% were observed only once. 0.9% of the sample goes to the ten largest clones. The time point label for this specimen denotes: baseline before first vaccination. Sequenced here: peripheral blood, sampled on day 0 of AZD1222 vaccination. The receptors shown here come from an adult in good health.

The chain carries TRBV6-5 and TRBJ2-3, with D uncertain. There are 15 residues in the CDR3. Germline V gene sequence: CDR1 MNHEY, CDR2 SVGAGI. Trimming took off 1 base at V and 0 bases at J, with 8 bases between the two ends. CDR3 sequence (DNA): TGTGCCAGCAGTTACTTCGATGGGAGCACAGATACGCAGTATTTT. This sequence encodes CASSYFDGSTDTQYF.

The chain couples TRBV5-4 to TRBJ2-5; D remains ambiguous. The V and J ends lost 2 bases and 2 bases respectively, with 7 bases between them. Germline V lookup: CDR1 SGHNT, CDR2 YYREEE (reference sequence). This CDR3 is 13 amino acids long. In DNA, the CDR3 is TGTGCCAGCAGCTTTGTCGATCAAGAGACCCAGTACTTC. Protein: CASSFVDQETQYF.

The CDR3 DNA sequence: TGTGCCAGCAGCTTTGTTGGTGGGGGGCCAAATGCTAACTATGGCTACACCTTC. This encodes CASSFVGGGPNANYGYTF. The J gene is TRBJ1-2, the V gene TRBV11-2; tentatively, D is TRBD1 (6 bases). The CDR3 is made up of 18 amino acids. Trimming left V 3 bases short and J 0 bases short, with 20 bases between. CDR1 is SGHAT, CDR2 FQNNGV, per germline.

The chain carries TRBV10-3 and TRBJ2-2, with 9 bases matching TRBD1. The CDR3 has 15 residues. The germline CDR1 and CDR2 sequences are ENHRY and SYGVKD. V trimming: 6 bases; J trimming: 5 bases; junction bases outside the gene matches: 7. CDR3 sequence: CAIRAGTGPTGELFF. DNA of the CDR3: TGTGCCATCAGGGCGGGGACAGGGCCGACCGGGGAGCTGTTTTTT.

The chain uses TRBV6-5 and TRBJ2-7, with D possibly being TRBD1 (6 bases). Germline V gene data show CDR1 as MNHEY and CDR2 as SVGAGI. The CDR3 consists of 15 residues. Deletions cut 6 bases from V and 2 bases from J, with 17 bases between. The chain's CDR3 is CASRRTTGHAYEQYF. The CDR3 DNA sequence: TGTGCCAGCAGGCGGACGACAGGTCATGCCTACGAGCAGTACTTC.

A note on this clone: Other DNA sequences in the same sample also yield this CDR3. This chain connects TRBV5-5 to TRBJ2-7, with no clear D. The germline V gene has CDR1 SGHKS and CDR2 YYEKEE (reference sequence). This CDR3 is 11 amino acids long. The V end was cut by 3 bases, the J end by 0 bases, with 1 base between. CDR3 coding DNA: TGTGCCAGCAGCTCCTCCTACGAGCAGTACTTC. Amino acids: CASSSSYEQYF.

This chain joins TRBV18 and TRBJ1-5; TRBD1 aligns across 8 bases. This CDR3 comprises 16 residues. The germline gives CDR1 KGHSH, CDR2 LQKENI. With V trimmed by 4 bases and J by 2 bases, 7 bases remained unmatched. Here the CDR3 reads CASSLQKGQGNQPQHF. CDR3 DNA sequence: TGTGCCAGCTCACTACAAAAGGGACAGGGCAATCAGCCCCAGCATTTT. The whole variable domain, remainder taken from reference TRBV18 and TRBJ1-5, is NAGVMQNPRHLVRRRGQEARLRCSPMKGHSHVYWYRQLPEEGLKFMVYLQKENIIDESGMPKERFSAEFPKEGPSILRIQQVVRGDSAAYFCASSLQKGQGNQPQHFGDGTRLSIL.

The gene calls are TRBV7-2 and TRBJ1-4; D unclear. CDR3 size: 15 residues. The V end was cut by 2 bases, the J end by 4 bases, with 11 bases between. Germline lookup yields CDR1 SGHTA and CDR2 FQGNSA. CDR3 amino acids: CASSLFYGVNEKLFF. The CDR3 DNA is TGTGCCAGCAGCTTATTCTACGGGGTTAATGAAAAACTGTTTTTT.

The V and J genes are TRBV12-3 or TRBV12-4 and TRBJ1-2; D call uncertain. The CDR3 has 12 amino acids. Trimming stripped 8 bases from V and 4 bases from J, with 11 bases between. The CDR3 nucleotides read TGTGCCAGCCGACGGTTACCCTATGGCTACACCTTC. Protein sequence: CASRRLPYGYTF.

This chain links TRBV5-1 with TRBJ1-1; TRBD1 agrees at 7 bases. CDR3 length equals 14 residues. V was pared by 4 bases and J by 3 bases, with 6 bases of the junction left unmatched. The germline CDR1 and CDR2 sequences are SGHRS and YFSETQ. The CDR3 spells CASSPQGEDTEAFF. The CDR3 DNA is TGCGCCAGCAGCCCTCAGGGGGAAGACACTGAAGCTTTCTTT.

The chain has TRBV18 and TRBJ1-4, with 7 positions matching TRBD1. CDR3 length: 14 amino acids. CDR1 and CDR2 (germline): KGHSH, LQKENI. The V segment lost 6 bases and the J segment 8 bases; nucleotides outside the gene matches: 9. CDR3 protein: CASSLTGFGEKLFF. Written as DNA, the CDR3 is TGTGCCAGCTCCCTGACAGGGTTCGGGGAAAAACTGTTTTTT.

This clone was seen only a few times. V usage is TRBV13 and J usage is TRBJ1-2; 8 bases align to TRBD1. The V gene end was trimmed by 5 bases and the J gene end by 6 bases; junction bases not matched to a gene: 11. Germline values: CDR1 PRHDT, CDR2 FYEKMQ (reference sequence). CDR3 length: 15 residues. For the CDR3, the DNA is TGTGCCAGCAGCCGCTATGGGACAGGTTTGAATGGCTACACCTTC. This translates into CASSRYGTGLNGYTF.